The TCR beta chain described here comes from a study of T cells in Graves' hyperthyroidism and ophthalmopathy. This clonotype was picked up many times. TCR beta CDR3 sequences were amplified from RNA transcripts. The TCR CDR3 first-round RT-PCR relied on the HTBI primer set. TCRdb passed the multiplex PCR reads through MiXCR, listing each CDR3 protein once. The sample has around 610,000 distinct CDR3 sequences, 14% to 15% seen once. In the ophthalmopathy cohort, Clinical Activity Score was at least 3, NOSPECS grade at least 4, and duration under 3 months. Clinical symptoms, serum thyroxine and TRAb, thyroid ultrasound and orbital computed tomography were used for the diagnoses. From germline, CDR1 is SGHNT and CDR2 YYREEE (reference sequence). The CDR3 is made up of 14 amino acids. V was shortened by 0 bases and J by 3 bases, with 10 bases between the two germline ends.

V is TRBV5-4 and J is TRBJ2-7; D possibly matches TRBD1 or TRBD2 (5 bases each). The specimen was blood. The sequence was collected from a woman aged 40 to 50 with Graves' ophthalmopathy. The CDR3 DNA reads as TGTGCCAGCAGCTTGGGGTTGAGGGGCTACGAGCAGTACTTC. Protein sequence: CASSLGLRGYEQYF.